This T cell receptor (beta chain) was recorded in a study of shared clonotypes between healthy human individuals. From germline, CDR1 is SGHAT and CDR2 FQNNGV. The V and J ends lost 3 bases and 6 bases respectively, with 19 bases between them. The CDR3 is 16 residues long. Clones were read by immunoSEQ multiplex PCR, and TCRdb kept only the in-frame ones, dropping some. The sample contains 2.3 million or so clones, over 90% of which appear only once. Material: naive CD4+ T cells from PBMCs. The subset was: CD45RA+ positively selected. This receptor was taken from a man between 18 and 35 years old in good health. Some clones in this sample may be carry-over from other donors' samples. The genes are TRBV11-2 and TRBJ2-3; TRBD2 might be the D (6 bases). CDR3 nucleotides: TGTGCCAGCAGCTTCGGATGGGCGGGGCTTCCGGATACGCAGTATTTT. This codes for CASSFGWAGLPDTQYF.